The 27 T cell receptor beta chains given below trace back to one sample, sequenced in a study of control samples from healthy donors and cancer patients. Here immunoSEQ multiplex PCR was the method, and the copy in TCRdb shows in-frame clones only, minus some. The sample lists about 140,000 clones; just over 85% were seen once. Material for sequencing was blood. The receptors originated from a man aged 18 to 30 in good health.

Here the CDR3 DNA reads TGTGCCTGGAGTGCGGAGGGGGGCTGGGCAGAAAAACTGTTTTTT. It is translated as CAWSAEGGWAEKLFF. The chain has TRBV30 and TRBJ1-4; possible D gene TRBD1, 6 bases. Trimming stripped 1 base from V and 8 bases from J, with 17 bases between. CDR1 is GTSNPN and CDR2 is SVGIG in the germline V gene (reference sequence). CDR3 size: 15 residues.

V usage is TRBV7-6 and J usage is TRBJ2-7, with 9 bases aligning to TRBD1. Trimming removed 5 bases from V and 2 bases from J; junction bases left unmatched: 7. CDR3 length: 15 residues. The V gene's germline CDR1 is SGHVS and CDR2 FNYEAQ. This CDR3 reads CASSPGTGTTYEQYF. The CDR3 bases are TGTGCCAGCAGCCCAGGGACAGGGACTACCTACGAGCAGTACTTC.

V gene TRBV7-2 combines with J gene TRBJ2-6; D is unresolved. The ends were cut back, 1 base at V and 0 bases at J, with 13 bases in the middle. This CDR3 is built from 18 residues. Germline V lookup: CDR1 SGHTA, CDR2 FQGNSA. The CDR3, as DNA: TGTGCCAGCAGCTTAGTGAAATGGCAGGTCTCTGGGGCCAACGTCCTGACTTTC. This codes for CASSLVKWQVSGANVLTF.

The genes are TRBV28 and TRBJ1-2, with unresolved D. Germline CDR1 MDHEN, CDR2 SYDVKM. V was cut by 6 bases and J by 8 bases, with 25 bases left in between. This CDR3 is built from 16 residues. CDR3: CASSHGGENQEGGYTF. The CDR3 nucleotides are TGTGCCAGCAGCCACGGTGGGGAAAATCAGGAAGGGGGCTACACCTTC.

The V gene is TRBV2, the J gene TRBJ1-4, with a tentative D call TRBD1 (5 bases). The CDR3 runs to 13 residues. V was cut by 7 bases and J by 10 bases, with 16 bases left in between. CDR1 is SNHLY, CDR2 FYNNEI, per germline. In nucleotides, the CDR3 is TGTGCCAGCACTCAAGCCGGGGCTGTAAAACTGTTTTTT. This sequence encodes CASTQAGAVKLFF.

This sequence joins TRBV3-1 (or the pseudogene TRBV3-2) and TRBJ1-1; the D is unclear. The CDR3 loop spans 12 amino acids. Germline CDR1 is LGHDT and CDR2 is YNNKEL (reference sequence). Deletions cut 2 bases from V and 11 bases from J, with 12 bases between. The CDR3 is CASSQRNDRAFF. In DNA, the CDR3 is TGTGCCAGCAGCCAAAGGAACGATAGGGCTTTCTTT.

This rearrangement joins TRBV7-9 to TRBJ1-2; D perhaps matches TRBD1 (6 bases). Per the germline V gene, CDR1 is SEHNR and CDR2 is FQNEAQ (reference sequence). There are 15 residues in the CDR3. Trimming took off 6 bases at V and 0 bases at J, with 14 bases between the two ends. Here the CDR3 reads CASSPRGPTNYGYTF. CDR3 bases: TGTGCCAGCAGTCCCAGGGGCCCTACTAACTATGGCTACACCTTC.

The chain combines TRBV10-3 with TRBJ2-1, with D possibly TRBD1 on 5 matching bases. Trimming pared 0 bases from V and 5 bases from J, leaving 17 bases between. Germline CDR1 and CDR2: ENHRY and SYGVKD. The CDR3 consists of 17 residues. This CDR3 is CAISESGRGARDNEQFF. The CDR3 DNA follows: TGTGCCATCAGTGAGTCTGGACGTGGGGCAAGGGACAATGAGCAGTTCTTC.

In this sample, this clone turned up once. The chain links TRBV4-3 to TRBJ2-1; 14 nucleotides line up with TRBD2. Germline CDR1 is LGHNA and CDR2 is YSLEER. The CDR3 has 13 amino acids. V was pared by 3 bases and J by 15 bases, with 4 bases of the junction left unmatched. The CDR3 DNA sequence: TGCGCCAGCAGCCAGACTAGCGGGGGGGGACGGTTCTTC. This sequence encodes CASSQTSGGGRFF.

The genes are TRBV10-3 and TRBJ1-3; D unresolved. V lost 2 bases to trimming and J lost 0 bases, with 14 bases between them. There are 17 residues in the CDR3. The V gene's germline CDR1 is ENHRY and CDR2 SYGVKD. DNA for the CDR3: TGTGCCATCAGTGAGAGGGCCGTTTCCAACTCTGGAAACACCATATATTTT. Its protein product is CAISERAVSNSGNTIYF.

This clone came up many times. The chain uses TRBV5-6 and TRBJ2-2; 7 bases match TRBD2. CDR1 and CDR2 from the germline V gene are SGHDT and YYEEEE. Unmatched junction bases numbered 10, after V lost 1 base and J lost 4 bases. CDR3 length equals 17 residues. Here the CDR3 DNA reads TGTGCCAGCAGCTTGTCTGCCGGGACTACCCGCACCGGGGAGCTGTTTTTT. It encodes CASSLSAGTTRTGELFF.

The chain links TRBV20-1 to TRBJ1-1; D not certain. CDR3 size: 11 residues. The V end lost 6 bases, the J end lost 2 bases, and 7 bases lay between the germline ends. In germline, CDR1 is DFQATT, CDR2 SNEGSKA (reference sequence). CDR3: CSAPINTEAFF. The CDR3 DNA reads as TGCAGTGCGCCAATCAACACTGAAGCTTTCTTT.

This rearrangement joins TRBV5-1 to TRBJ2-3; TRBD2 might be the D (6 bases). V lost 2 bases and J 0 bases, leaving 10 bases between the germline ends. CDR1 and CDR2 from the germline V gene are SGHRS and YFSETQ. CDR3 length equals 15 residues. The DNA of the CDR3 is TGCGCCAGCAGCTTCTCCGGGACTAGCACAGATACGCAGTATTTT. Protein sequence: CASSFSGTSTDTQYF.

The rearrangement joins TRBV19 to TRBJ1-1; D unclear. The CDR3 sequence is 14 residues long. Germline CDR1 reads LNHDA; CDR2 reads SQIVND (reference sequence). V shed 2 bases and J shed 2 bases, with 9 bases lying between them. Here the CDR3 DNA reads TGTGCCAGTAGTATAAGAGCGGGCAACACTGAAGCTTTCTTT. This codes for CASSIRAGNTEAFF. The whole variable domain, filled in from reference TRBV19 and TRBJ1-1, reads DGGITQSPKYLFRKEGQNVTLSCEQNLNHDAMYWYRQDPGQGLRLIYYSQIVNDFQKGDIAEGYSVSREKKESFPLTVTSAQKNPTAFYLCASSIRAGNTEAFFGQGTRLTVV.

The rearrangement links TRBV27 to TRBJ1-1; D unclear. This CDR3 comprises 14 residues. V lost 4 bases and J 4 bases, leaving 13 bases between the germline ends. Germline V gene sequence: CDR1 MNHEY, CDR2 SMNVEV (reference sequence). The CDR3 sequence is CASSWASRVTEAFF. The CDR3 coding sequence is TGTGCCAGCAGTTGGGCGAGTCGGGTCACTGAAGCTTTCTTT.

The chain uses TRBV9 and TRBJ2-7; the D gene is possibly TRBD2 (5 bases). CDR3 length: 11 amino acids. Germline CDR1 reads SGDLS; CDR2 reads YYNGEE. Trimming left V 3 bases short and J 5 bases short, with 6 bases between. The CDR3 sequence is CASSAGDEQYF. CDR3 DNA sequence: TGTGCCAGCAGCGCCGGGGACGAGCAGTACTTC.

The J gene is TRBJ2-3, the V gene TRBV4-1; the match to TRBD1 covers 7 bases. After removal of 0 bases from V and 6 bases from J, the junction contained 6 bases not matched to a gene. The CDR3 loop spans 15 amino acids. Germline V gives CDR1 MGHRA, CDR2 YSYEKL. Written as DNA, the CDR3 is TGCGCCAGCAGCCAAGAGCACAGGGGACGGGATACGCAGTATTTT. The encoded protein is CASSQEHRGRDTQYF.

V is TRBV6-2 or TRBV6-3 and J is TRBJ2-1; perhaps D is TRBD1 or TRBD2 (7 bases each). Germline-derived CDR1 and CDR2 are MNHEY and SVGEGT. The ends were cut back, 6 bases at V and 1 base at J, with 19 bases in the middle. The CDR3 runs to 17 residues. The CDR3: CASSRGGGQLSYNEQFF. The CDR3 region has the DNA TGTGCCAGCAGCCGGGGCGGGGGACAGCTATCCTACAATGAGCAGTTCTTC.

V and J are TRBV10-3 and TRBJ2-7; TRBD1 matches at 9 bases. The CDR3 consists of 15 residues. After removal of 4 bases from V and 4 bases from J, the junction contained 8 bases not matched to a gene. CDR1 is ENHRY and CDR2 is SYGVKD in the germline V gene. CDR3 nucleotides: TGTGCCATCAGTGGTGAAGGGACAGGGCTTTACGAGCAGTACTTC. Protein product: CAISGEGTGLYEQYF.

This chain connects TRBV9 to TRBJ2-1; tentative D call: TRBD2 (7 bases). In germline, CDR1 is SGDLS, CDR2 YYNGEE. V lost 0 bases and J 2 bases, leaving 30 bases between the germline ends. The CDR3 contains 22 residues. The CDR3 loop reads CASSVAGGLPPISDLTYNEQFF. CDR3 coding DNA: TGTGCCAGCAGCGTAGCGGGGGGCCTTCCCCCAATTTCTGACCTAACCTACAATGAGCAGTTCTTC.

The chain recombines TRBV9 with TRBJ2-1, with TRBD1 identical over 10 bases. Germline V gene lookup returns CDR1 SGDLS and CDR2 YYNGEE. Unmatched junction bases numbered 6, after V lost 0 bases and J lost 3 bases. The CDR3 is 17 amino acids. CDR3 sequence reads: CASSVDLGTGVYNEQFF. In DNA form, the CDR3 reads TGTGCCAGCAGCGTAGATCTCGGGACAGGGGTCTACAATGAGCAGTTCTTC.

The rearrangement joins TRBV28 to TRBJ1-3, with 10 bases that match TRBD1. V lost 2 bases and J lost 1; bases outside the gene matches: 2. Germline loops: CDR1 MDHEN, CDR2 SYDVKM. The CDR3 is 16 amino acids. CDR3 coding DNA: TGTGCCAGCAGTTTAGACAGGGGGCCTTCTGGAAACACCATATATTTT. Translating gives CASSLDRGPSGNTIYF.

This clone was seen only a few times. The rearrangement uses TRBV2 and TRBJ2-2, with TRBD2 matching 10 bases. Germline CDR1 SNHLY, CDR2 FYNNEI. This CDR3 is 15 amino acids long. The V gene end was trimmed by 10 bases and the J gene end by 5 bases; junction bases not matched to a gene: 10. The CDR3 spells CATNGAGGQTGELFF. Written as DNA, the CDR3 is TGTGCCACTAACGGAGCGGGGGGGCAAACCGGGGAGCTGTTTTTT.

This rearrangement joins TRBV27 to TRBJ2-7; 8 bases align to TRBD1. Per the germline V gene, CDR1 is MNHEY and CDR2 is SMNVEV (reference sequence). V was pared by 2 bases and J by 3 bases, with 6 bases of the junction left unmatched. The CDR3 loop spans 15 amino acids. CDR3 coding DNA: TGTGCCAGCAGTTTAACCGGAGGACAGGGCTACGAGCAGTACTTC. Translation: CASSLTGGQGYEQYF.

J is TRBJ2-1 and V is TRBV18, with D perhaps TRBD1 or TRBD2 (5 bases each). Deletions cut 0 bases from V and 0 bases from J, with 9 bases between. The CDR3 spans 16 residues. Per the germline V gene, CDR1 is KGHSH and CDR2 is LQKENI. CDR3 protein: CASSPPGPSSYNEQFF. As DNA, the CDR3 is TGTGCCAGCTCACCACCGGGACCGAGCTCCTACAATGAGCAGTTCTTC.

The CDR3 DNA reads TGTGCCAGCAGCCCCTTTCGGGGGGCCCCCCCGGATACGCAGTATTTT. Amino acids: CASSPFRGAPPDTQYF. The chain uses TRBV7-2 and TRBJ2-3; perhaps TRBD2 as D (7 bases). Germline V gene sequence: CDR1 SGHTA, CDR2 FQGNSA. The CDR3 is 16 amino acids. Trimming removed 5 bases at V and 6 bases at J, with 21 bases between.

The chain employs TRBV5-6 and TRBJ2-3, with D perhaps TRBD2 (6 bases). Trimming left V 3 bases short and J 1 base short, with 15 bases between. The CDR3 has 16 amino acids. Germline loops: CDR1 SGHDT, CDR2 YYEEEE. The DNA of the CDR3 is TGTGCCAGCAGCTCCTGGGGGGTGGGAGGCACAGATACGCAGTATTTT. This translates into CASSSWGVGGTDTQYF.